Listed below are T cell receptor beta chains from one sample, sequenced in a study of blood T cells in healthy people across ages. A single record per CDR3 protein comes from TCRdb applying MiXCR to the 5' RACE reads. The data hold about 1 million distinct CDR3 sequences, with approximately 25% observed a single time. These data are also associated with another study on T cells of mothers and their children.

Specimen: blood. The receptors originated from a girl aged 2 to 9 in good health. Both conserved end residues are part of each CDR3. A D gene is named only where the DNA matches it firmly. Part of the rows lack a size; the others show once, few, many or a class for expanded clones.

j_call: TRBJ2-7; d_call: -; cdr3_length: 17; v_call: TRBV5-1; clone_size: few; cdr3_aa: CASSLGLTGEVSYEQYF; cdr3_nt: TGCGCCAGCAGCTTGGGTTTGACAGGAGAAGTTTCCTACGAGCAGTACTTC
j_call: TRBJ2-7; d_call: -; cdr3_length: 14; v_call: TRBV6-6; clone_size: -; cdr3_aa: CASSYSGESGEQYF; cdr3_nt: TGTGCCAGCAGTTACTCTGGGGAGAGCGGCGAGCAGTACTTC
j_call: TRBJ2-5; d_call: -; cdr3_length: 14; v_call: TRBV7-9; clone_size: few; cdr3_aa: CASSYFGGTETQYF; cdr3_nt: TGTGCCAGCAGCTATTTTGGGGGGACGGAGACCCAGTACTTC
j_call: TRBJ2-7; d_call: -; cdr3_length: 13; v_call: TRBV20-1; clone_size: few; cdr3_aa: CSARDLGAYEQYF; cdr3_nt: TGCAGTGCTAGAGATCTGGGAGCCTACGAGCAGTACTTC
j_call: TRBJ1-2; d_call: TRBD1; cdr3_length: 16; v_call: TRBV12-3/TRBV12-4; clone_size: few; cdr3_aa: CASSSQGALLNYGYTF; cdr3_nt: TGTGCCAGCAGCTCGCAGGGGGCACTCCTTAACTATGGCTACACCTTC
j_call: TRBJ2-3; d_call: -; cdr3_length: 14; v_call: TRBV6-1; clone_size: -; cdr3_aa: CASSAGRNTDTQYF; cdr3_nt: TGTGCCAGCAGCGCTGGGCGAAACACAGATACGCAGTATTTT
j_call: TRBJ1-4; d_call: -; cdr3_length: 15; v_call: TRBV9; clone_size: few; cdr3_aa: CASSADYATNEKLFF; cdr3_nt: TGTGCCAGCAGCGCAGATTATGCAACTAATGAAAAACTGTTTTTT
j_call: TRBJ1-1; d_call: -; cdr3_length: 17; v_call: TRBV15; clone_size: -; cdr3_aa: CATSASGSFPMNTEAFF; cdr3_nt: TGTGCCACCAGCGCCTCTGGTTCGTTCCCCATGAACACTGAAGCTTTCTTT
j_call: TRBJ2-5; d_call: TRBD1; cdr3_length: 19; v_call: TRBV3-1; clone_size: few; cdr3_aa: CASSQDVSDRVLSSKTQYF; cdr3_nt: TGTGCCAGCAGCCAAGATGTTTCGGACAGGGTACTAAGTTCGAAGACCCAGTACTTC
j_call: TRBJ2-7; d_call: -; cdr3_length: 12; v_call: TRBV10-3; clone_size: few; cdr3_aa: CAIGTGAYEQYF; cdr3_nt: TGTGCCATAGGGACGGGGGCCTACGAGCAGTACTTC
j_call: TRBJ2-1; d_call: TRBD2; cdr3_length: 15; v_call: TRBV7-8; clone_size: few; cdr3_aa: CASSLVAGGYNEQFF; cdr3_nt: TGTGCCAGCAGCTTAGTTGCGGGAGGGTACAATGAGCAGTTCTTC
j_call: TRBJ2-4; d_call: -; cdr3_length: 17; v_call: TRBV11-1; clone_size: few; cdr3_aa: CASSSGVRGAAKNIQYF; cdr3_nt: TGTGCCAGCAGCTCCGGGGTCCGAGGGGCTGCCAAAAACATTCAGTACTTC
j_call: TRBJ2-7; d_call: -; cdr3_length: 13; v_call: TRBV29-1; clone_size: few; cdr3_aa: CSVVEGTSYEQYF; cdr3_nt: TGCAGCGTTGTTGAGGGGACTTCCTACGAGCAGTACTTC
j_call: TRBJ2-3; d_call: -; cdr3_length: 16; v_call: TRBV7-2; clone_size: -; cdr3_aa: CASSLLSDASTDTQYF; cdr3_nt: TGTGCCAGCAGCTTATTGAGCGACGCGAGCACAGATACGCAGTATTTT
j_call: TRBJ2-5; d_call: -; cdr3_length: 13; v_call: TRBV6-2/TRBV6-3; clone_size: few; cdr3_aa: CASRGVVQETQYF; cdr3_nt: TGTGCCAGCCGCGGCGTGGTCCAAGAGACCCAGTACTTC
j_call: TRBJ1-2; d_call: -; cdr3_length: 12; v_call: TRBV2; clone_size: few; cdr3_aa: CASSVGIGGYTF; cdr3_nt: TGTGCCAGCAGTGTAGGGATCGGTGGCTACACCTTC
j_call: TRBJ1-2; d_call: TRBD1; cdr3_length: 14; v_call: TRBV12-3/TRBV12-4; clone_size: -; cdr3_aa: CASSTRGKFKGYTF; cdr3_nt: TGTGCCAGCAGCACCAGGGGGAAGTTCAAAGGCTACACCTTC
j_call: TRBJ2-2; d_call: -; cdr3_length: 13; v_call: TRBV7-2; clone_size: -; cdr3_aa: CASSYHRKGELFF; cdr3_nt: TGTGCCAGCAGCTATCACAGGAAGGGGGAGCTGTTTTTT
j_call: TRBJ2-7; d_call: TRBD1; cdr3_length: 13; v_call: TRBV2; clone_size: -; cdr3_aa: CASRTGAGYEQYF; cdr3_nt: TGTGCCAGCAGAACAGGGGCGGGTTACGAGCAGTACTTC
j_call: TRBJ1-1; d_call: -; cdr3_length: 13; v_call: TRBV11-2; clone_size: -; cdr3_aa: CASSLAGAPGAFF; cdr3_nt: TGTGCCAGCAGCTTAGCGGGGGCGCCGGGAGCTTTCTTT
j_call: TRBJ1-2; d_call: -; cdr3_length: 15; v_call: TRBV13; clone_size: few; cdr3_aa: CASSLSGAWNYGYTF; cdr3_nt: TGTGCCAGCAGCTTATCTGGGGCTTGGAACTATGGCTACACCTTC
j_call: TRBJ2-5; d_call: -; cdr3_length: 13; v_call: TRBV6-1; clone_size: few; cdr3_aa: CASSVILAETQYF; cdr3_nt: TGTGCCAGCAGTGTGATTCTCGCGGAGACCCAGTACTTC
j_call: TRBJ1-4; d_call: -; cdr3_length: 15; v_call: TRBV20-1; clone_size: -; cdr3_aa: CSARATGWTNEKLFF; cdr3_nt: TGCAGTGCTAGAGCAACAGGGTGGACTAATGAAAAACTGTTTTTT
j_call: TRBJ2-5; d_call: -; cdr3_length: 16; v_call: TRBV6-5; clone_size: -; cdr3_aa: CASSYSYLGEWETQYF; cdr3_nt: TGTGCCAGCAGTTACTCGTATCTGGGCGAATGGGAGACCCAGTACTTC
j_call: TRBJ2-7; d_call: -; cdr3_length: 15; v_call: TRBV9; clone_size: -; cdr3_aa: CASTRIRSSTYEQYF; cdr3_nt: TGTGCCAGCACGCGGATTAGGTCAAGCACCTACGAGCAGTACTTC
j_call: TRBJ1-1; d_call: -; cdr3_length: 16; v_call: TRBV6-2/TRBV6-3; clone_size: few; cdr3_aa: CASSYSKAWGNTEAFF; cdr3_nt: TGTGCCAGCAGTTACTCGAAGGCCTGGGGGAACACTGAAGCTTTCTTT
j_call: TRBJ2-7; d_call: -; cdr3_length: 12; v_call: TRBV2; clone_size: -; cdr3_aa: CASAGYSTAQYF; cdr3_nt: TGTGCCAGCGCCGGGTATTCTACAGCGCAGTACTTC
j_call: TRBJ2-7; d_call: -; cdr3_length: 13; v_call: TRBV5-1; clone_size: -; cdr3_aa: CASSLEGFREQYF; cdr3_nt: TGCGCCAGCAGCTTGGAAGGGTTTCGTGAGCAGTACTTC
j_call: TRBJ1-1; d_call: -; cdr3_length: 14; v_call: TRBV7-9; clone_size: -; cdr3_aa: CASSPSRTGTEAFF; cdr3_nt: TGTGCCAGCAGCCCCTCCCGGACCGGCACTGAAGCTTTCTTT
j_call: TRBJ2-5; d_call: TRBD1; cdr3_length: 13; v_call: TRBV29-1; clone_size: few; cdr3_aa: CSVLPTGSETQYF; cdr3_nt: TGCAGCGTCCTACCGACAGGGAGCGAGACCCAGTACTTC
j_call: TRBJ2-5; d_call: -; cdr3_length: 15; v_call: TRBV21-1; clone_size: few; cdr3_aa: CASSKVTAGQETQYF; cdr3_nt: TGTGCCAGCAGCAAAGTAACGGCAGGGCAAGAGACCCAGTACTTC
j_call: TRBJ2-7; d_call: TRBD2; cdr3_length: 15; v_call: TRBV7-2; clone_size: few; cdr3_aa: CASSLSSGGTYEQYF; cdr3_nt: TGTGCCAGCAGCTTGTCTAGCGGGGGAACGTACGAGCAGTACTTC
j_call: TRBJ1-5; d_call: -; cdr3_length: 13; v_call: TRBV18; clone_size: many; cdr3_aa: CASSPGPGQPQHF; cdr3_nt: TGTGCCAGCTCACCAGGGCCAGGTCAGCCCCAGCATTTT
j_call: TRBJ1-1; d_call: -; cdr3_length: 11; v_call: TRBV29-1; clone_size: -; cdr3_aa: CSVATNTEAFF; cdr3_nt: TGCAGCGTTGCCACGAACACTGAAGCTTTCTTT
j_call: TRBJ1-5; d_call: -; cdr3_length: 16; v_call: TRBV7-2; clone_size: -; cdr3_aa: CASSPGFGQSNQPQHF; cdr3_nt: TGTGCCAGCAGCCCGGGGTTCGGACAGTCAAATCAGCCCCAGCATTTT
j_call: TRBJ2-5; d_call: TRBD2; cdr3_length: 15; v_call: TRBV7-2; clone_size: -; cdr3_aa: CASSWGLAKQETQYF; cdr3_nt: TGTGCCAGCAGCTGGGGACTAGCGAAACAAGAGACCCAGTACTTC
j_call: TRBJ2-1; d_call: -; cdr3_length: 14; v_call: TRBV5-5; clone_size: -; cdr3_aa: CASSPGTDYNEQFF; cdr3_nt: TGTGCCAGCAGCCCCGGGACGGACTACAATGAGCAGTTCTTC
j_call: TRBJ2-7; d_call: -; cdr3_length: 13; v_call: TRBV12-3/TRBV12-4; clone_size: few; cdr3_aa: CASRRRGEDEQYF; cdr3_nt: TGTGCCAGCAGGCGGCGGGGCGAAGACGAGCAGTACTTC
j_call: TRBJ2-7; d_call: TRBD2; cdr3_length: 17; v_call: TRBV11-2; clone_size: -; cdr3_aa: CASGLVSGQPGGYEQYF; cdr3_nt: TGTGCCAGCGGCTTAGTCTCCGGACAACCGGGGGGCTACGAGCAGTACTTC
j_call: TRBJ2-1; d_call: -; cdr3_length: 15; v_call: TRBV7-6; clone_size: -; cdr3_aa: CASSSNVVAYNEQFF; cdr3_nt: TGTGCCAGCAGTTCGAATGTGGTCGCCTACAATGAGCAGTTCTTC
j_call: TRBJ2-7; d_call: -; cdr3_length: 13; v_call: TRBV28; clone_size: many; cdr3_aa: CASTPAGNYEQYF; cdr3_nt: TGTGCCAGCACCCCGGCAGGAAACTACGAGCAGTACTTC